This is a list of T cell receptor beta chains from one sample in a study of blood T cell repertoires in COVID-19. The method was immunoSEQ multiplex PCR; TCRdb's version includes in-frame clones alone and lacks a portion of them. The sample includes approximately 130,000 clones, around 81% of them seen just once. The specimen sequenced was peripheral blood. Source of these receptors: a man between 40 and 49 years old with active or convalescent COVID-19. Both conserved end residues are part of each CDR3. The D gene is left open where the match is weak. Clone sizes are given selectively: once, few, many, or a class where the clone is expanded.

clone_size: .; j_call: TRBJ1-1; d_call: .; v_call: TRBV19; cdr3_aa: CASSMPRPALNTEAFF; cdr3_nt: TGTGCCAGTAGTATGCCCAGGCCAGCTTTGAACACTGAAGCTTTCTTT
clone_size: .; j_call: TRBJ1-5; d_call: TRBD1; v_call: TRBV28; cdr3_aa: CASSSTGGGPQPQHF; cdr3_nt: TGTGCCAGCAGTTCGACAGGGGGGGGCCCTCAGCCCCAGCATTTT
clone_size: .; j_call: TRBJ2-2; d_call: .; v_call: TRBV9; cdr3_aa: CASSVTTYGELFF; cdr3_nt: TGTGCCAGCAGCGTGACTACTTACGGGGAGCTGTTTTTT
clone_size: .; j_call: TRBJ1-1; d_call: .; v_call: TRBV27; cdr3_aa: CASSSGGKGSTEAFF; cdr3_nt: TGTGCCAGCTCCTCCGGAGGTAAAGGAAGCACTGAAGCTTTCTTT
clone_size: .; j_call: TRBJ2-1; d_call: .; v_call: TRBV27; cdr3_aa: CASSSSSGWDFNEQFF; cdr3_nt: TGTGCCAGCAGTTCCTCGAGCGGGTGGGACTTCAATGAGCAGTTCTTC
clone_size: .; j_call: TRBJ2-6; d_call: TRBD1; v_call: TRBV5-5; cdr3_aa: CASSFLTGQGFTGANVLTF; cdr3_nt: TGTGCCAGCAGTTTCCTAACGGGACAGGGGTTCACTGGGGCCAACGTCCTGACTTTC
clone_size: .; j_call: TRBJ2-1; d_call: .; v_call: TRBV10-3; cdr3_aa: CAISGSGNEQFF; cdr3_nt: TGTGCCATCAGTGGCTCGGGCAATGAGCAGTTCTTC
clone_size: .; j_call: TRBJ1-1; d_call: .; v_call: TRBV29-1; cdr3_aa: CSVEGSQVMNTEAFF; cdr3_nt: TGCAGCGTTGAAGGGTCACAGGTAATGAACACTGAAGCTTTCTTT
clone_size: .; j_call: TRBJ1-5; d_call: .; v_call: TRBV2; cdr3_aa: CASREPGTYSNQPQHF; cdr3_nt: TGTGCCAGCAGGGAACCCGGGACATACAGCAATCAGCCCCAGCATTTT
clone_size: .; j_call: TRBJ1-5; d_call: .; v_call: TRBV6-5; cdr3_aa: CASSFQGHQPQHF; cdr3_nt: TGTGCCAGCAGTTTTCAGGGGCATCAGCCCCAGCATTTT
clone_size: .; j_call: TRBJ2-1; d_call: .; v_call: TRBV11-2; cdr3_aa: CASSVMSEQFF; cdr3_nt: TGTGCCAGCAGCGTCATGAGTGAGCAGTTCTTC
clone_size: .; j_call: TRBJ1-2; d_call: TRBD1; v_call: TRBV18; cdr3_aa: CASSPQTGLGDGYTF; cdr3_nt: TGTGCCAGCTCACCACAGACAGGGTTAGGTGATGGCTACACCTTC
clone_size: .; j_call: TRBJ2-7; d_call: .; v_call: TRBV10-3; cdr3_aa: CAISEFTYEQYF; cdr3_nt: TGTGCCATCAGTGAGTTCACCTACGAGCAGTACTTC
clone_size: .; j_call: TRBJ2-1; d_call: .; v_call: TRBV3-1/TRBV3-2; cdr3_aa: CASSQVGANDEQFF; cdr3_nt: TGTGCCAGCAGCCAAGTCGGAGCGAACGATGAGCAGTTCTTC
clone_size: .; j_call: TRBJ2-4; d_call: TRBD1; v_call: TRBV19; cdr3_aa: CASKGSGTAGNIQYF; cdr3_nt: TGTGCCAGTAAAGGCTCCGGGACAGCAGGGAACATTCAGTACTTC
clone_size: .; j_call: TRBJ1-3; d_call: .; v_call: TRBV18; cdr3_aa: CASSPPLGNTIYF; cdr3_nt: TGTGCCAGCTCACCACCCCTCGGAAACACCATATATTTT
clone_size: few; j_call: TRBJ1-1; d_call: .; v_call: TRBV5-4; cdr3_aa: CASTSGGGGHLKDTEAFF; cdr3_nt: TGTGCCAGCACCTCTGGGGGCGGGGGCCACCTAAAGGACACTGAAGCTTTCTTT
clone_size: .; j_call: TRBJ1-4; d_call: TRBD1; v_call: TRBV6-1; cdr3_aa: CASSDNRGSNEKLFF; cdr3_nt: TGTGCCAGCAGTGACAACAGGGGTTCTAATGAAAAACTGTTTTTT
clone_size: .; j_call: TRBJ2-2; d_call: TRBD1; v_call: TRBV2; cdr3_aa: CATLSNRGGTGELFF; cdr3_nt: TGTGCCACCCTCAGTAACAGGGGCGGCACCGGGGAGCTGTTTTTT
clone_size: .; j_call: TRBJ2-3; d_call: .; v_call: TRBV7-2; cdr3_aa: CASSPTGPTDTQYF; cdr3_nt: TGTGCCAGCAGCCCGACAGGTCCGACAGATACGCAGTATTTT
clone_size: .; j_call: TRBJ2-7; d_call: .; v_call: TRBV25-1; cdr3_aa: CANDRNREILREQYF; cdr3_nt: TGTGCCAACGACCGGAACAGGGAAATATTACGAGAGCAGTACTTC
clone_size: .; j_call: TRBJ2-7; d_call: .; v_call: TRBV7-2; cdr3_aa: CASSLGLGGSEQYF; cdr3_nt: TGTGCCAGCAGCTTAGGTCTCGGGGGTTCGGAGCAGTACTTC
clone_size: .; j_call: TRBJ2-1; d_call: TRBD1; v_call: TRBV5-4; cdr3_aa: CASSFKTGVANEQFF; cdr3_nt: TGTGCCAGCAGCTTTAAGACAGGGGTTGCCAATGAGCAGTTCTTC
clone_size: .; j_call: TRBJ1-2; d_call: TRBD1; v_call: TRBV19; cdr3_aa: CASTPLDREDYGYTF; cdr3_nt: TGTGCCAGTACCCCTTTGGACAGGGAGGACTATGGCTACACCTTC
clone_size: .; j_call: TRBJ1-3; d_call: .; v_call: TRBV6-5; cdr3_aa: CASSYTTGTGNTIYF; cdr3_nt: TGTGCCAGCAGTTACACCACAGGGACTGGAAACACCATATATTTT